This TCR beta chain was obtained from a study of molecular identifiers for immune sequencing clone quantification. MiXCR, applied by TCRdb to the PCR reads, yields one record per CDR3 protein. The sample consists of 97,000 or so distinct CDR3 sequences, under 40% of them appearing once. As to this clonotype: A read error may be the cause here, since a much bigger clone is one base away.

The V end was cut by 3 bases, the J end by 5 bases, with 5 bases between. The CDR3 runs to 11 residues. Germline CDR1 reads MDHEN; CDR2 reads SYDVKM. The receptor was isolated from a human donor in good health. Some libraries in this study had Jurkat cell RNA spiked in. Material: naive CD8+ T cells from blood, with Jurkat cell RNA spiked in. Subset of the sample: FACS-sorted CD8+CD4-CCR7+CD45RA+ naive T cells. The rearrangement links TRBV28 to TRBJ2-7, with D uncertain. The CDR3 sequence: CASSFSNEQYF. The CDR3 bases are TGTGCCAGCAGTTTTTCCAACGAGCAGTACTTC. The full variable domain, rest sourced from reference TRBV28 and TRBJ2-7, is DVKVTQSSRYLVKRTGEKVFLECVQDMDHENMFWYRQDPGLGLRLIYFSYDVKMKEKGDIPEGYSVSREKKERFSLILESASTNQTSMYLCASSFSNEQYFGPGTRLTVT.